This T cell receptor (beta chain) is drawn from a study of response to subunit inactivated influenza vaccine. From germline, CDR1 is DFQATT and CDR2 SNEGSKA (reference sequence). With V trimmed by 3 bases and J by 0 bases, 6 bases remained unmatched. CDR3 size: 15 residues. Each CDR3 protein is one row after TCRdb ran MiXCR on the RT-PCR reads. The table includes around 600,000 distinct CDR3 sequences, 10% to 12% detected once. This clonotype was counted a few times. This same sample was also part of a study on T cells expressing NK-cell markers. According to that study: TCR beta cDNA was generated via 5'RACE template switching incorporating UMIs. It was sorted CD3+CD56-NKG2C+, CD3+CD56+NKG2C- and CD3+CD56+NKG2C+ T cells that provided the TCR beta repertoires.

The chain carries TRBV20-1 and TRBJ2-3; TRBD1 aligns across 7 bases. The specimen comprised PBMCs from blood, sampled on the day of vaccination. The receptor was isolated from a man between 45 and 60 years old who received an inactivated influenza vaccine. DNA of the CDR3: TGCAGTGCTAGGCGACGGGGACAGAGCACAGATACGCAGTATTTT. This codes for CSARRRGQSTDTQYF.